Listed here are 5 T cell receptor beta chains from one sample, sequenced in a study of cytomegalovirus exposure and HLA in healthy donors. Both 60 Vbeta primers and 13 Jbeta primers went into the PCR. Data came from immunoSEQ multiplex PCR; TCRdb stores just in-frame clones and leaves some out. The table shows tens of thousands of clones, with about three quarters occurring only once. Sequenced material: PBMCs. These receptors all stem from a male donor in good health and CMV-seropositive.

The DNA for the CDR3 is TGCGCCAGCAGCCAAGATCCGGGGGGCGTGAACTATGGCTACACCTTC. It is translated as CASSQDPGGVNYGYTF. The chain links TRBV4-1 to TRBJ1-2, with D maybe TRBD1 (6 bases). Germline lookup yields CDR1 MGHRA and CDR2 YSYEKL. This CDR3 has 16 amino acids. Between the trimmed V and J ends, which lost 0 bases and 2 bases, there was a span of 13 bases.

The V and J genes are TRBV2 and TRBJ1-2; perhaps TRBD1 as D (5 bases). Trimming removed 2 bases from V and 8 bases from J, with 12 bases in between. Germline loops: CDR1 SNHLY, CDR2 FYNNEI. The CDR3 covers 13 residues. The CDR3 here is CASSEIRGKGYTF. DNA of the CDR3: TGTGCCAGCAGTGAAATTCGGGGGAAAGGCTACACCTTC.

The gene calls are TRBV6-1 and TRBJ2-5; D is unresolved. The last part of the DNA fits TRBJ2-7 better; the J call may be wrong. CDR1 and CDR2 (germline): MNHNS, SASEGT. CDR3 length equals 14 residues. The DNA of the CDR3 is TGTGCCAGCAGTGCCGAATGGGCAGGATACGAGCAGTACTTC. As protein: CASSAEWAGYEQYF.

The chain couples TRBV7-9 to TRBJ2-5; 12 nucleotides line up with TRBD2. V gave up 3 bases and J gave up 6 bases; unmatched junction bases: 2. CDR1 is SEHNR, CDR2 FQNEAQ, per germline (reference sequence). The CDR3 is made up of 14 amino acids. The DNA for the CDR3 is TGTGCCAGCAGCTTCCTAGCGGGAGGGCAGACCCAGTACTTC. Amino acid sequence: CASSFLAGGQTQYF.

The CDR3 here is CASRSTGGSETQYF. The CDR3 region has the DNA TGCGCCAGCAGATCTACAGGGGGTTCAGAGACCCAGTACTTC. The chain has TRBV5-1 and TRBJ2-5, with 8 bases aligning to TRBD1. The V and J ends lost 5 bases and 4 bases, in that order; junction bases with no gene match: 7. The CDR3 consists of 14 residues. The V gene's germline CDR1 is SGHRS and CDR2 YFSETQ. The whole variable domain, filled in from reference TRBV5-1 and TRBJ2-5, reads KAGVTQTPRYLIKTRGQQVTLSCSPISGHRSVSWYQQTPGQGLQFLFEYFSETQRNKGNFPGRFSGRQFSNSRSEMNVSTLELGDSALYLCASRSTGGSETQYFGPGTRLLVL.